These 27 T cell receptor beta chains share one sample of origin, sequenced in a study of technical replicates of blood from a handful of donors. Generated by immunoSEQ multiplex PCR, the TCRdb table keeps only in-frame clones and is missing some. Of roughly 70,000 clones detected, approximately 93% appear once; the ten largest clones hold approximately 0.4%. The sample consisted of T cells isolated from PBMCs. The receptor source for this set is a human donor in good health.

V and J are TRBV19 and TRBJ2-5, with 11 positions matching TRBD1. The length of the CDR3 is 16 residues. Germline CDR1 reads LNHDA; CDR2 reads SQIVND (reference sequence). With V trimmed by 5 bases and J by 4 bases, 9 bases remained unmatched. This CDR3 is CASSPTGTGGIETQYF. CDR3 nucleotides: TGTGCCAGTAGTCCTACCGGGACAGGGGGGATAGAGACCCAGTACTTC.

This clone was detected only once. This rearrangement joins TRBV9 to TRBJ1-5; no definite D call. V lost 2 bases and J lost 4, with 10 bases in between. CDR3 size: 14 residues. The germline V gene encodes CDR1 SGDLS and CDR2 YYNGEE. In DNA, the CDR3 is TGTGCCAGCAGCGTCGGAGGCCTGAATCAGCCCCAGCATTTT. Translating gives CASSVGGLNQPQHF.

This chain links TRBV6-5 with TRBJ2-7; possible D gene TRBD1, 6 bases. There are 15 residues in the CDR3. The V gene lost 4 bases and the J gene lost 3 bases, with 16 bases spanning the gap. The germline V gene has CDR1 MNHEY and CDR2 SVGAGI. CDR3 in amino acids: CASSFFLRDNYEQYF. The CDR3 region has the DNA TGTGCCAGCAGTTTCTTCCTCCGGGACAACTACGAGCAGTACTTC.

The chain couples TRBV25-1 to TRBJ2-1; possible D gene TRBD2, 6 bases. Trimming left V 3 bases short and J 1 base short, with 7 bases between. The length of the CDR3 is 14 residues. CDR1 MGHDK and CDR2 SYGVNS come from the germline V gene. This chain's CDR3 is CASSERGSYNEQFF. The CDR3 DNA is TGTGCCAGCAGTGAGCGGGGATCCTACAATGAGCAGTTCTTC.

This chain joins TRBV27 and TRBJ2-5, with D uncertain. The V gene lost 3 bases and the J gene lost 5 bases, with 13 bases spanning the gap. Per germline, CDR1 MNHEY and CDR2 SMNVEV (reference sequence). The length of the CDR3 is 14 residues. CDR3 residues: CASSFFRYSETQYF. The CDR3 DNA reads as TGTGCCAGCAGTTTCTTTCGTTACTCGGAGACCCAGTACTTC.

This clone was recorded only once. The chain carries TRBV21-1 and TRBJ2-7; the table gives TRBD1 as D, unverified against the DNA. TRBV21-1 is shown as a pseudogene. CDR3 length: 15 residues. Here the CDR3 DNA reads TGTGCCAGCCACTTATGCAGGGTTTTGAAGTACGAGCAGTACTTC. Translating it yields CASHLCRVLKYEQYF.

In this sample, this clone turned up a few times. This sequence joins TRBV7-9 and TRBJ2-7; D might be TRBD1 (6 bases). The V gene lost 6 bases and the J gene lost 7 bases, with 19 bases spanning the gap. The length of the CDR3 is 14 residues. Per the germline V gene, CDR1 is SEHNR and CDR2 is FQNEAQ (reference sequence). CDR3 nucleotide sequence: TGTGCCAGCAGGGGCTCAGGGGTTTCGGGGGAGCAGTACTTC. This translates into CASRGSGVSGEQYF.

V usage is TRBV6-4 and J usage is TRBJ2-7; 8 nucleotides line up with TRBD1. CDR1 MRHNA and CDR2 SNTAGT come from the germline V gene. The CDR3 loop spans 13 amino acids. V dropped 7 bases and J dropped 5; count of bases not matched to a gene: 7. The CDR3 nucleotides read TGTGCCAGCACCTCGGGACAGGTCGACGAGCAGTACTTC. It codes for CASTSGQVDEQYF.

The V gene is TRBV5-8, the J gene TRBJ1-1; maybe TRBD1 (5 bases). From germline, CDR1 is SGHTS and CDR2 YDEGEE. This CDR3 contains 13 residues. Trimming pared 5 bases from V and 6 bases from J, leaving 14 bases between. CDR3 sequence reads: CASSLDPGPEAFF. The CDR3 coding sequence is TGTGCCAGCAGTCTGGACCCAGGGCCTGAAGCTTTCTTT.

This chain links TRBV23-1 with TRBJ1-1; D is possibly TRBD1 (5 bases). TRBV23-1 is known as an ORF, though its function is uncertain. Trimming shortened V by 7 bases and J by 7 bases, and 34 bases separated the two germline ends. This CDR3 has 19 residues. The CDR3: CASTLRGGTDVHLPNEAFF. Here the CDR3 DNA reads TGCGCCAGCACCCTTCGGGGGGGTACGGACGTACATTTACCTAATGAAGCTTTCTTT.

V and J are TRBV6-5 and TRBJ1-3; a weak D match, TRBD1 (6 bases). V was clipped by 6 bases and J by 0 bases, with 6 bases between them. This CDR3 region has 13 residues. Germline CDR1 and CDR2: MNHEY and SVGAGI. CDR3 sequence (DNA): TGTGCCAGCAGACAGGGCTCTGGAAACACCATATATTTT. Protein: CASRQGSGNTIYF.

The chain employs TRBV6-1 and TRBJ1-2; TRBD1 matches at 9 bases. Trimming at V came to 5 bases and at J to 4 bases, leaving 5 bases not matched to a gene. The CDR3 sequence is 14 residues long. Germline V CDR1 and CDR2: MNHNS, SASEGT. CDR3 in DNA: TGTGCCAGCAGTCGGGACAGGGAGGCCTATGGCTACACCTTC. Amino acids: CASSRDREAYGYTF.

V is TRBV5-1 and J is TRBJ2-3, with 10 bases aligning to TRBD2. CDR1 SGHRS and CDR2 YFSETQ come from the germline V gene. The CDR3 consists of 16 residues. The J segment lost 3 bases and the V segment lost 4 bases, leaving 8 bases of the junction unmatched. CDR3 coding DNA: TGCGCCAGCAGCCAAACACCGGGACTAGCGACAGATACGCAGTATTTT. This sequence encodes CASSQTPGLATDTQYF.

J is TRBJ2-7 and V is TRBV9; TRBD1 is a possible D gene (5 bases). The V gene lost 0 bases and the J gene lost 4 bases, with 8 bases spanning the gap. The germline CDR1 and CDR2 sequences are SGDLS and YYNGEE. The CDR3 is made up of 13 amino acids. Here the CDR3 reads CASSVAPGYEQYF. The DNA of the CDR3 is TGTGCCAGCAGCGTAGCTCCAGGGTACGAGCAGTACTTC.

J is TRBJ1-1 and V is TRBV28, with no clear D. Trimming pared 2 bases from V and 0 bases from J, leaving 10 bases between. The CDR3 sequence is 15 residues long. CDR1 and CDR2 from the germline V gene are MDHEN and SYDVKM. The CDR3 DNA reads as TGTGCCAGCAGTTTACTATCGGAGATGAACACTGAAGCTTTCTTT. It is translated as CASSLLSEMNTEAFF.

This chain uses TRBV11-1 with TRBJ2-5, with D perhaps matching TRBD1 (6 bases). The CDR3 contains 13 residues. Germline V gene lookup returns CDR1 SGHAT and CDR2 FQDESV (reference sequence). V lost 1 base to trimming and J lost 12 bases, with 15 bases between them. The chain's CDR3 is CASSLGTRQEEYF. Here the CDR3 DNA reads TGTGCCAGCAGCTTAGGTACTAGACAGGAGGAGTACTTC.

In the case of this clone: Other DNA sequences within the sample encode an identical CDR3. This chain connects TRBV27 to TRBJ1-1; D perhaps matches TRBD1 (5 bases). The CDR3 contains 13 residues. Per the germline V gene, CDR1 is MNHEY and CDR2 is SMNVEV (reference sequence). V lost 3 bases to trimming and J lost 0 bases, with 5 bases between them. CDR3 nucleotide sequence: TGTGCCAGCAGTTTGGGGCTGAACACTGAAGCTTTCTTT. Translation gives CASSLGLNTEAFF.

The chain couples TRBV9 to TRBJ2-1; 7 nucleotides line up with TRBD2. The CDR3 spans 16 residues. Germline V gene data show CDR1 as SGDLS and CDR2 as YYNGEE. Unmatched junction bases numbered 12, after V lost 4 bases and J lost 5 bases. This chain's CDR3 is CASSPSLAGVHNEQFF. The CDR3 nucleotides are TGTGCCAGCAGCCCCTCCTTGGCGGGAGTCCACAATGAGCAGTTCTTC.

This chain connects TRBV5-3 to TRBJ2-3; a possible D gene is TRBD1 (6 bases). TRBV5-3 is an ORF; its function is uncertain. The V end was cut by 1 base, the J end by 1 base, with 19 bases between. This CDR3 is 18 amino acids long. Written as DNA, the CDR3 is TGTGCCAGAAGCTTGACAGGGAATCCCCACTACGGCACAGATACGCAGTATTTT. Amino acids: CARSLTGNPHYGTDTQYF.

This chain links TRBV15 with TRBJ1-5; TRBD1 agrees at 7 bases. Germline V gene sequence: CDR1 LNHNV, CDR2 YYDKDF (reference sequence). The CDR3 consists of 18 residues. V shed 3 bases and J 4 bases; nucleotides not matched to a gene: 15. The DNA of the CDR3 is TGTGCCACCAGCAGGCGTATTTCTCCCGGGACAGCTAATCAGCCCCAGCATTTT. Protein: CATSRRISPGTANQPQHF.

The CDR3 reads CSVDAGEQTQYF. The CDR3 nucleotides are TGCAGCGTTGATGCCGGTGAGCAGACCCAGTACTTC. V is TRBV29-1 and J is TRBJ2-5; D remains ambiguous. CDR3 length equals 12 residues. Germline assignment: CDR1 SQVTM and CDR2 ANQGSEA. Trimming left V 3 bases short and J 6 bases short, with 11 bases between.

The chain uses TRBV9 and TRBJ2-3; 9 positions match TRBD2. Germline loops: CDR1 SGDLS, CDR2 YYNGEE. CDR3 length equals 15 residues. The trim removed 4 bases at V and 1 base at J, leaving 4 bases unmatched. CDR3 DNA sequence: TGTGCCAGCAGCCCCTGGACTAGCGGCACAGATACGCAGTATTTT. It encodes CASSPWTSGTDTQYF.

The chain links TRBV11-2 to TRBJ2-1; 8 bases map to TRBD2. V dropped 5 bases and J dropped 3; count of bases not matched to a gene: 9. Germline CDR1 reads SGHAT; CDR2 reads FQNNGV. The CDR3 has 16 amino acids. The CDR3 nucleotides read TGTGCCAGCAGCCTCAGGCTAGCGGGTATCTACAATGAGCAGTTCTTC. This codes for CASSLRLAGIYNEQFF.

CDR3 loop: CASLSYEQYF. CDR3 coding DNA: TGTGCCAGCCTTTCTTACGAGCAGTACTTC. This rearrangement joins TRBV2 to TRBJ2-7; D ambiguous. The ends were cut back, 8 bases at V and 4 bases at J, with 6 bases in the middle. The germline V gene has CDR1 SNHLY and CDR2 FYNNEI. The CDR3 length is 10 residues.

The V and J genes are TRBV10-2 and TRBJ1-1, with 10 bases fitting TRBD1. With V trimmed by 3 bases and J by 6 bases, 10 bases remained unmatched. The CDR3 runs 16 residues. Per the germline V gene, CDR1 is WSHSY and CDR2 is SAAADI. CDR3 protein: CASSDLPPGQGPEAFF. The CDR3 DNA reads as TGCGCCAGCAGTGACTTGCCACCGGGACAGGGGCCTGAAGCTTTCTTT.

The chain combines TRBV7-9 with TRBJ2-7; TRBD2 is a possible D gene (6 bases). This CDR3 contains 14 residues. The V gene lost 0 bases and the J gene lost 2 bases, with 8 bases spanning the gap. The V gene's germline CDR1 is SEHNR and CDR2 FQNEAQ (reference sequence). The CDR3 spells CASSLAGGTYEQYF. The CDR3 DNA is TGTGCCAGCAGCTTAGCGGGAGGAACCTACGAGCAGTACTTC. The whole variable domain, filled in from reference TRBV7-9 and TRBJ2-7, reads DTGVSQNPRHKITKRGQNVTFRCDPISEHNRLYWYRQTLGQGPEFLTYFQNEAQLEKSRLLSDRFSAERPKGSFSTLEIQRTEQGDSAMYLCASSLAGGTYEQYFGPGTRLTVT.

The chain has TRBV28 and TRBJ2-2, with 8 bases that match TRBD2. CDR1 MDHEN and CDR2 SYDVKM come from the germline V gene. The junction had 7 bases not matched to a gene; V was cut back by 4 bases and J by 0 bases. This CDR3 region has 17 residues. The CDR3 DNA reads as TGTGCCAGCAGTTCTATTCGGGGGGGACCGAACACCGGGGAGCTGTTTTTT. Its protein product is CASSSIRGGPNTGELFF.